This TCR beta chain was recorded in a study of beta chain features in type 1 diabetes. Broader study findings: Researchers report that Type 1 diabetes patients had moderately but significantly shorter TCRB CDR3s across all four CD4+ subsets. Patients' naive, central memory and regulatory TCRB repertoires appeared more alike than those of healthy donors.

Purity of each sorted population was above 95%. Reverse transcription of all isolated RNA meant that expressed TCRB transcripts were sequenced. Sequencing was performed with immunoSEQ multiplex PCR; in TCRdb, only in-frame clones are kept and a portion is missing. Found here are 300,000 to 350,000 clones, roughly 13% of them singletons; the top ten hold over 0.014%. As concerns this clone: Its target is not known.

The germline CDR1 and CDR2 sequences are KGHSH and LQKENI. V was clipped by 5 bases and J by 5 bases, with 10 bases between them. This CDR3 has 13 amino acids. The source is a woman aged 18-35 years with type 1 diabetes. V and J are TRBV18 and TRBJ2-1; a weak D match, TRBD2 (5 bases). Material: naive CD4+ T cells from blood. The CDR3 spells CASSYGENNEQFF. The DNA for the CDR3 is TGTGCCAGCTCATACGGGGAGAACAATGAGCAGTTCTTC.